This TCR beta chain emerged from a study of CD8 T cells in ankylosing spondylitis. This clonotype was observed many times. Its antigen is unknown. Making the TCR beta libraries involved quantitative 5'-RACE with molecular barcodes. Each CDR3 protein gets one entry after TCRdb re-called the 5' RACE reads with MiXCR. The table shows fewer than 550,000 distinct CDR3 sequences, with 5.3% occurring only once. Germline loops: CDR1 MDHEN, CDR2 SYDVKM. With 5 bases clipped from V and 7 bases from J, the junction kept 9 bases outside the gene matches. There are 16 residues in the CDR3. Study-wide results and caveats: There was a TCR beta motif, made of several highly homologous variants, that appeared characteristic of ankylosing spondylitis blood. Disease-linked clones bore a CD8+ phenotype, appearing relatively rarely in peripheral blood. A subset of motif variants has previously been described in the synovial fluid and blood of reactive arthritis. Disease-linked clones reportedly concentrated significantly in matched ankylosing spondylitis synovial fluid.

Sequencing input: blood, either unsorted or a sorted T cell fraction (not recorded which). This sequence joins TRBV28 and TRBJ1-5; 12 bases agree with TRBD1. This receptor was identified in a male donor with ankylosing spondylitis. This chain's CDR3 is CASSEPGTGGRQPQHF. CDR3 DNA: TGTGCCAGCAGTGAACCCGGGACAGGGGGCAGACAGCCCCAGCATTTT.